A single sample gave rise to the 5 T cell receptor beta chains below, sequenced in a study of blood T cells in healthy people across ages. Primed by a sample-barcoded 5' primer and a J-beta primer mix, a second PCR proceeded for about 6 to 12 cycles. Each CDR3 protein is one row after TCRdb ran MiXCR on the 5' RACE reads. Of roughly 1,300,000 distinct CDR3 sequences listed, approximately 59% are singletons. Source material: blood. The receptors derive from a man aged 18 to 29 in good health.

The J gene is TRBJ1-2, the V gene TRBV4-1, with unresolved D. V dropped 0 bases and J dropped 5 bases, with 10 bases sitting between them. The CDR3 loop spans 14 amino acids. Germline V gives CDR1 MGHRA, CDR2 YSYEKL. CDR3 sequence (DNA): TGCGCCAGCAGCCAAGAGGGAAGGATTTATGGCTACACCTTC. The encoded protein is CASSQEGRIYGYTF.

The rearrangement joins TRBV20-1 to TRBJ2-3; D call uncertain. CDR3 length equals 18 residues. Germline V lookup: CDR1 DFQATT, CDR2 SNEGSKA (reference sequence). Trimming cost V 0 bases and J 0 bases, with 19 bases left between them. CDR3 nucleotides: TGCAGTGCTAGAGAGCCAAAAATATGGGATATCAGCACAGATACGCAGTATTTT. This translates into CSAREPKIWDISTDTQYF.

This clonotype was observed a few times. The chain is built from TRBV28 and TRBJ2-7; the D gene is possibly TRBD1 (6 bases). From germline, CDR1 is MDHEN and CDR2 SYDVKM. The CDR3 covers 14 residues. Deletions cut 3 bases from V and 1 base from J, with 10 bases between. CDR3 region: CASSFGTLSYEQYF. The CDR3 DNA is TGTGCCAGCAGTTTTGGGACACTGTCCTACGAGCAGTACTTC.

The chain employs TRBV27 and TRBJ2-7; 9 bases are a match to TRBD2. The germline V gene encodes CDR1 MNHEY and CDR2 SMNVEV (reference sequence). V was clipped by 5 bases and J by 7 bases; unmatched bases: 6. The CDR3 has 13 residues. This chain's CDR3 is CASSGLASGEQYF. CDR3 coding DNA: TGTGCCAGCAGTGGACTAGCGTCTGGAGAGCAGTACTTC.

CDR3 nucleotide sequence: TGCAGCGTTGATGGGGGGGCGCGGACTGAAGCTTTCTTT. Its protein product is CSVDGGARTEAFF. This chain links TRBV29-1 with TRBJ1-1; a weak D match, TRBD1 (6 bases). This CDR3 has 13 residues. Trimming pared 3 bases from V and 5 bases from J, leaving 13 bases between. Per the germline V gene, CDR1 is SQVTM and CDR2 is ANQGSEA.